This entry describes one T cell receptor beta chain. What it recognizes is unknown. In addition to blood RNA drawn from unsorted whole blood, germline DNA was extracted. The germline gives CDR1 KGHDR, CDR2 SFDVKD. J was trimmed by 1 base and V by 6 bases; bases with no gene match: 4. CDR3 length: 15 residues. This entry is derived from a study of tumor-infiltrating lymphocytes in primary liver carcinoma. Study at large: Resection treated the patients' primary liver carcinoma. Recorded tumor stage was T1-T3 N0M0, with diameters of 4.2 to 10 cm. Samples gave roughly 3.5 to 8 million productive TCRbeta reads, similar across tissue types. Overall study results and limits: The samples were not sorted (they were bulk), so CD4+ and CD8+ repertoires were not compared.

With a constant-region primer, TCR beta cDNA was made from approximately 520 ng of total RNA. Slightly modified ARM-PCR served as the procedure for the TCR beta libraries. These libraries came from three rounds of nested multiplex PCR. Investigators reported that the first two PCR rounds, at about 9 cycles each, used TRBV1-TRBV30 forward primers with a C-beta reverse primer. TCRdb used MiXCR to reprocess the multiplex PCR reads, holding one entry per CDR3 protein. The sample has more than 150,000 distinct CDR3 sequences, about 60% seen once. The chain links TRBV24-1 to TRBJ2-5, with 10 bases matching TRBD2. Sequenced sample: peripheral blood. This TCR was sampled from a man in his forties or fifties with primary liver carcinoma and hepatitis B virus infection. The CDR3 DNA follows: TGTGCCACCAGTCCAACTAGCGGGGCCCAAGAGACCCAGTACTTC. It is translated as CATSPTSGAQETQYF.